This is a list of T cell receptor beta chains from one sample in a study of T cells after yellow fever vaccination. TCRdb recomputed calls from the 5' RACE reads with MiXCR, one row per CDR3 protein. The data contain some 500,000 distinct CDR3 sequences, about 13% of them singletons. The source was PBMCs, collected on the day of the yellow fever booster vaccination. The receptors derive from a man aged 25 to 45 who received the YFV17D yellow fever vaccine. Both conserved end residues are part of each CDR3. A D gene is named only where the DNA matches it firmly. Size values are once, few and many counts, or a class for expanded clones, and some rows have none.

size: .
D: TRBD2
J: TRBJ2-7
V: TRBV6-5
DNA: TGTGCCAGCAGTCACGGGACTAGCGGAGTCCTTGCCCACGAGCAGTACTTC
CDR3: CASSHGTSGVLAHEQYF

size: few
D: .
J: TRBJ2-5
V: TRBV29-1
DNA: TGCAGCGTTTCGTCTTGGCAGGGGGAGACCCAGTACTTC
CDR3: CSVSSWQGETQYF

size: .
D: .
J: TRBJ2-7
V: TRBV19
DNA: TGTGCCAGTAGTATGGGGGCACCGAGCTCCTACGAGCAGTACTTC
CDR3: CASSMGAPSSYEQYF

size: few
D: .
J: TRBJ2-2
V: TRBV6-2/TRBV6-3
DNA: TGTGCCAGCAGTTACTCGATGTGGGGCGCCGACACCGGGGAGCTGTTTTTT
CDR3: CASSYSMWGADTGELFF

size: many
D: .
J: TRBJ2-2
V: TRBV5-5
DNA: TGTGCCAGCAGCTTCTTTTTAGGAGACACCGGGGAGCTGTTTTTT
CDR3: CASSFFLGDTGELFF

size: .
D: TRBD2
J: TRBJ2-2
V: TRBV5-6
DNA: TGTGCCAGCAGCTTTCTAGCGGGTTCTGCCGGGGAGCTGTTTTTT
CDR3: CASSFLAGSAGELFF

size: .
D: TRBD2
J: TRBJ2-3
V: TRBV20-1
DNA: TGCAGTGCCATAAACAGCCGGCTAGCGGGCGGCTTATTCACAGATACGCAGTATTTT
CDR3: CSAINSRLAGGLFTDTQYF

size: few
D: .
J: TRBJ2-7
V: TRBV18
DNA: TGTGCCAGCTCTCGTAACAGGGACTCCTACGAGCAGTACTTC
CDR3: CASSRNRDSYEQYF

size: few
D: TRBD2
J: TRBJ2-1
V: TRBV9
DNA: TGTGCCAGCAGCGCTAGCGGGAACTCGAATGAGCAGTTCTTC
CDR3: CASSASGNSNEQFF

size: few
D: .
J: TRBJ1-1
V: TRBV6-2/TRBV6-3
DNA: TGTGCCAGCAGTTGGTTCCCAGGGACTGAAGCTTTCTTT
CDR3: CASSWFPGTEAFF

size: few
D: .
J: TRBJ2-1
V: TRBV24-1
DNA: TGTGCCACCAAGTCGATCTACAATGAGCAGTTCTTC
CDR3: CATKSIYNEQFF

size: many
D: .
J: TRBJ2-5
V: TRBV5-6
DNA: TGTGCCAGCAGTTTGGACAGTGGCTTCACCCAGTACTTC
CDR3: CASSLDSGFTQYF

size: .
D: TRBD2
J: TRBJ2-3
V: TRBV20-1
DNA: TGCAGTGCTAGGACTAGCGGGCGCACAGATACGCAGTATTTT
CDR3: CSARTSGRTDTQYF

size: few
D: .
J: TRBJ2-3
V: TRBV9
DNA: TGTGCCAGCAGCGCCCGGGGGGCGACATCAGATACGCAGTATTTT
CDR3: CASSARGATSDTQYF

size: many
D: .
J: TRBJ2-2
V: TRBV2
DNA: TGTGCCAGCATATCCGTAGGGGAGCTGTTTTTT
CDR3: CASISVGELFF

size: .
D: TRBD2
J: TRBJ2-7
V: TRBV20-1
DNA: TGCAGTGCTAAGACTAGCGCAAACTCCTACGAGCAGTACTTC
CDR3: CSAKTSANSYEQYF

size: .
D: .
J: TRBJ2-1
V: TRBV20-1
DNA: TGCAGTGCTAGACATCTCGGGGGCAACTCCTACAATGAGCAGTTCTTC
CDR3: CSARHLGGNSYNEQFF

size: .
D: .
J: TRBJ2-1
V: TRBV28
DNA: TGTGCCAGCAGTTTTATAGATTCCGATGAGCAGTTCTTC
CDR3: CASSFIDSDEQFF

size: .
D: .
J: TRBJ2-7
V: TRBV6-5
DNA: TGTGCCAGCAGTTACGGTAACAGGGACTACGAGCAGTACTTC
CDR3: CASSYGNRDYEQYF

size: few
D: .
J: TRBJ1-3
V: TRBV6-5
DNA: TGTGCCAGCAGTTGGACGCGCAGGACCTCTGGAAACACCATATATTTT
CDR3: CASSWTRRTSGNTIYF

size: few
D: TRBD2
J: TRBJ2-1
V: TRBV20-1
DNA: TGCAGTGCTAGATTAGGGACTAAGCCTTTCTTC
CDR3: CSARLGTKPFF

size: .
D: TRBD2
J: TRBJ2-7
V: TRBV2
DNA: TGTGCCAGCCGGGGGGTTACCTACGAGCAGTACTTC
CDR3: CASRGVTYEQYF

size: many
D: TRBD2
J: TRBJ2-6
V: TRBV6-5
DNA: TGTGCCAGCAGTTACCTGGTGGGACTAGCGGTAGCTGGGGCCAACGTCCTGACTTTC
CDR3: CASSYLVGLAVAGANVLTF

size: .
D: TRBD1
J: TRBJ1-5
V: TRBV20-1
DNA: TGCAGTGCAAGTCTGGACAGGGGGGTGAGTCAGCCCCAGCATTTT
CDR3: CSASLDRGVSQPQHF

size: many
D: .
J: TRBJ2-2
V: TRBV5-1
DNA: TGCGCCAGCAGCTTGGGGCTCGCTGCCGGGGAGCTGTTTTTT
CDR3: CASSLGLAAGELFF

size: .
D: TRBD1
J: TRBJ1-1
V: TRBV6-1
DNA: TGTGCCAGCAGTACATACAGGGGCGGAAGGGGCACTGAAGCTTTCTTT
CDR3: CASSTYRGGRGTEAFF

size: many
D: .
J: TRBJ2-3
V: TRBV7-2
DNA: TGTGCCAGCAGGGCAAGGGCGGAGGGGGGAGATACGCAGTATTTT
CDR3: CASRARAEGGDTQYF

size: .
D: .
J: TRBJ2-5
V: TRBV11-2
DNA: TGTGCCAGCAGCTTAGATCCAGGCGGGCCACGAACCCTAGTGGCCCAGTACTTC
CDR3: CASSLDPGGPRTLVAQYF